This TCR beta chain is from a study of blood T cell repertoires in COVID-19. About the study: Sources were T cells, B-cell-depleted T cells, or PBMCs; the material itself was cDNA or gDNA.

Seattle enrolled patients during active infection and tracked them longitudinally. The CDR3 runs 12 residues. From germline, CDR1 is LGHDT and CDR2 YNNKEL (reference sequence). V was pared by 3 bases and J by 6 bases, with 0 bases of the junction left unmatched. Authors' data handling: Reference gene primer amplification gave estimated nucleated cell counts. Method: immunoSEQ multiplex PCR; TCRdb's copy keeps in-frame clones and lacks some. V, J and clone size were drawn from that table, and D and trimming were deduced from the DNA. Among approximately 290,000 clones listed, about nine tenths were seen once. This clone was picked up one time.

The sample was peripheral blood. The chain recombines TRBV3-1 (or the pseudogene TRBV3-2) with TRBJ2-7; 9 positions match TRBD1. The receptor was derived from a woman aged 25 to 45 with COVID-19, enrolled during active disease. CDR3 residues: CASSQDRGEQYF. The CDR3 region has the DNA TGTGCCAGCAGCCAGGACAGGGGCGAGCAGTACTTC.